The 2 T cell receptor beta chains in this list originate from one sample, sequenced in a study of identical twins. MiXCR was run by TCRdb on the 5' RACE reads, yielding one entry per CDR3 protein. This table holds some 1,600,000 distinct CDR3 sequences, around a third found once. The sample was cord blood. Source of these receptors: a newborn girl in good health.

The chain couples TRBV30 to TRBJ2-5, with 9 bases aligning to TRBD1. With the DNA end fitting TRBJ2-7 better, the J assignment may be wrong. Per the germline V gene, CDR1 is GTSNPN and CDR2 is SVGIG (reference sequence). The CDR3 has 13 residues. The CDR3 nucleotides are TGTGCCTGGAGGAGGACAGGGGTGAACGAGCAGTACTTC. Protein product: CAWRRTGVNEQYF.

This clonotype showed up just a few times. The CDR3 is CASSSVKGVWEQYF. DNA for the CDR3: TGTGCCAGCAGCTCAGTAAAAGGGGTTTGGGAGCAGTACTTC. V is TRBV7-6 and J is TRBJ2-7; possible D gene TRBD1, 5 bases. CDR3 length: 14 amino acids. The germline V and J ends were trimmed by 4 bases and 7 bases, with 17 bases remaining between them. CDR1 SGHVS and CDR2 FNYEAQ come from the germline V gene.